These 21 T cell receptor beta chains came from one sample sequenced in a study of a mutant IDH1 vaccine in newly diagnosed glioma. Clones were sequenced by immunoSEQ multiplex PCR, and TCRdb holds only the in-frame ones, with some missing. The table lists under 35,000 clones, around 85% of them singletons. Time point denoted: baseline, week 1 (first vaccination visit). Treatment described: pre-vaccination baseline after standard-of-care therapy. Sequenced here: PBMCs, sampled from a glioma patient treated with radiotherapy, temozolomide or both. The receptors come from a woman aged 35 to 49 with glioma.

This clone was counted a single time. The chain links TRBV15 to TRBJ2-1, with TRBD2 matching over 10 bases. From germline, CDR1 is LNHNV and CDR2 YYDKDF (reference sequence). The CDR3 contains 16 residues. Losses at the gene ends were 1 base for V and 6 bases for J; bases not matched to a gene: 6. CDR3 bases: TGTGCCACCAGCAGAGGGGTAGCGGGAGGCCGCAATGAGCAGTTCTTC. It yields the protein CATSRGVAGGRNEQFF.

This clone showed up just once. The rearrangement uses TRBV9 and TRBJ2-3, with TRBD2 matching over 7 bases. The junction had 4 bases not matched to a gene; V was cut back by 5 bases and J by 4 bases. The CDR3 spans 13 residues. The V gene's germline CDR1 is SGDLS and CDR2 YYNGEE. CDR3 nucleotides: TGTGCCAGCAGGGCTAGCGGCTCAGATACGCAGTATTTT. As protein: CASRASGSDTQYF.

This clone was picked up one time. The chain is built from TRBV30 and TRBJ1-5; no firm D call. Trimming shortened V by 1 base and J by 1 base, and 8 bases separated the two germline ends. Germline assignment: CDR1 GTSNPN and CDR2 SVGIG (reference sequence). This CDR3 is built from 14 residues. The CDR3 DNA is TGTGCCTGGAGTGGGACTAACAGCAATCAGCCCCAGCATTTT. Translating it yields CAWSGTNSNQPQHF.

The chain is built from TRBV2 and TRBJ1-1; D unclear. Per germline, CDR1 SNHLY and CDR2 FYNNEI. V dropped 7 bases and J dropped 3 bases, with 9 bases sitting between them. The CDR3 is 12 residues long. CDR3 region: CASITEYTEAFF. The CDR3, as DNA: TGTGCCAGCATTACAGAATACACTGAAGCTTTCTTT.

The chain employs TRBV4-1 and TRBJ1-2; a weak D match, TRBD1 (6 bases). Germline lookup yields CDR1 MGHRA and CDR2 YSYEKL. The V and J ends lost 0 bases and 3 bases respectively, with 11 bases between them. The CDR3 sequence is 15 residues long. In DNA, the CDR3 is TGCGCCAGCAGCCAAGAAAGGGGGGGACACTATGGCTACACCTTC. It codes for CASSQERGGHYGYTF.

The chain links TRBV6-6 to TRBJ2-7, with TRBD1 as a possible D gene (6 bases). The V gene's germline CDR1 is MNHNY and CDR2 SVGAGI (reference sequence). The CDR3 is made up of 16 amino acids. Deletions cut 2 bases from V and 3 bases from J, with 17 bases between. This CDR3 reads CASSYDHGTLGYEQYF. As DNA, the CDR3 is TGTGCCAGCAGTTACGACCACGGGACACTGGGCTACGAGCAGTACTTC.

V and J are TRBV2 and TRBJ2-7; D might be TRBD2 (5 bases). The CDR3 length is 16 residues. The V end lost 1 base, the J end lost 2 bases, and 15 bases lay between the germline ends. Germline loops: CDR1 SNHLY, CDR2 FYNNEI. The CDR3 coding sequence is TGTGCCAGCAGTGAAGTCCTCGACTATACAGCCTACGAGCAGTACTTC. Amino acids: CASSEVLDYTAYEQYF.

The chain has TRBV30 and TRBJ2-7; 10 positions agree with TRBD1. This CDR3 comprises 13 residues. The V gene end was trimmed by 2 bases and the J gene end by 3 bases; junction bases not matched to a gene: 1. CDR1 and CDR2 from the germline V gene are GTSNPN and SVGIG (reference sequence). The DNA of the CDR3 is TGTGCCTGGAGTCGGGACAGGGGCTACGAGCAGTACTTC. Encoded protein: CAWSRDRGYEQYF.

The chain uses TRBV6-5 and TRBJ2-3, with D unclear. The CDR3 totals 15 residues. Per the germline V gene, CDR1 is MNHEY and CDR2 is SVGAGI. Trimming removed 5 bases at V and 0 bases at J, with 12 bases between. This CDR3 reads CASSPKPSSTDTQYF. In nucleotides, the CDR3 is TGTGCCAGCAGTCCGAAGCCCTCTAGCACAGATACGCAGTATTTT.

This clone rates as medium-sized (0.01 to 0.1%). V is TRBV2 and J is TRBJ2-7, with 7 bases lining up with TRBD2. J gave up 2 bases and V 4 bases, and 2 bases lay outside the gene matches. Germline V gene sequence: CDR1 SNHLY, CDR2 FYNNEI. The CDR3 consists of 13 residues. The CDR3 sequence is CASSGGGPYEQYF. As DNA, the CDR3 is TGTGCCAGCAGTGGGGGGGGTCCCTACGAGCAGTACTTC.

This clone was seen once. The V call is TRBV27, the J call TRBJ2-5; TRBD1 is a possible D gene (6 bases). The CDR3 has 14 residues. V gave up 6 bases and J gave up 13 bases, with 24 bases separating them. Germline-derived CDR1 and CDR2 are MNHEY and SMNVEV (reference sequence). CDR3 loop: CASSRTAPRDPRYF. As DNA, the CDR3 is TGTGCCAGCAGCCGGACAGCACCAAGAGACCCACGGTACTTC.

This clone has just one count. The gene calls are TRBV4-1 and TRBJ2-5, with 9 positions matching TRBD2. This CDR3 is built from 17 residues. V gave up 4 bases and J gave up 1 base; unmatched junction bases: 10. Germline assignment: CDR1 MGHRA and CDR2 YSYEKL. The CDR3 DNA reads TGCGCCAGCAGCCCTACCCCGGGACTAGCTGTCCAAGAGACCCAGTACTTC. This translates into CASSPTPGLAVQETQYF.

The V call is TRBV20-1, the J call TRBJ1-2, with D tentatively TRBD1 (5 bases). Germline CDR1 and CDR2: DFQATT and SNEGSKA (reference sequence). The ends were cut back, 5 bases at V and 7 bases at J, with 11 bases in the middle. The CDR3 has 11 residues. CDR3 amino acids: CSAAAGGGYTF. The CDR3, as DNA: TGCAGTGCTGCCGCGGGGGGTGGCTACACCTTC.

The CDR3 DNA is TGCGCCAGCAGCGACAGCTATAATGAAAAACTGTTTTTT. Protein: CASSDSYNEKLFF. The rearrangement links TRBV5-1 to TRBJ1-4, with D tentatively TRBD1 (5 bases). Trimming removed 4 bases at V and 4 bases at J, with 8 bases between. Germline CDR1 and CDR2: SGHRS and YFSETQ. The CDR3 loop spans 13 amino acids.

The chain couples TRBV2 to TRBJ1-5; D gene uncertain. The germline gives CDR1 SNHLY, CDR2 FYNNEI. There are 14 residues in the CDR3. V shed 2 bases and J shed 7 bases, with 12 bases lying between them. CDR3 in amino acids: CASSERRQYQPQHF. The CDR3 DNA reads TGTGCCAGCAGTGAAAGGAGACAATACCAGCCCCAGCATTTT. Combining the CDR3 with reference TRBV2 and TRBJ1-5 gives the whole variable domain EPEVTQTPSHQVTQMGQEVILRCVPISNHLYFYWYRQILGQKVEFLVSFYNNEISEKSEIFDDQFSVERPDGSNFTLKIRSTKLEDSAMYFCASSERRQYQPQHFGDGTRLSIL.

CDR3 region: CASSRLRSGELFF. For the CDR3, the DNA is TGCGCCAGCAGCCGACTCCGGTCCGGGGAGCTGTTTTTT. The chain couples TRBV4-1 to TRBJ2-2, with D unresolved. Germline V gives CDR1 MGHRA, CDR2 YSYEKL. This CDR3 is 13 amino acids long. Trimming stripped 4 bases from V and 6 bases from J, with 9 bases between.

This chain connects TRBV5-1 to TRBJ2-1; TRBD1 might be the D (5 bases). The CDR3 totals 14 residues. V gave up 2 bases and J gave up 8 bases, with 14 bases separating them. In germline, CDR1 is SGHRS, CDR2 YFSETQ. The CDR3 loop reads CASSLPNLGDEQFF. As DNA, the CDR3 is TGCGCCAGCAGCTTACCGAACTTAGGGGATGAGCAGTTCTTC.

The V and J genes are TRBV5-1 and TRBJ2-1, with a tentative D call TRBD2 (7 bases). Germline-derived CDR1 and CDR2 are SGHRS and YFSETQ. Trimming shortened V by 0 bases and J by 6 bases, and 19 bases separated the two germline ends. The CDR3 covers 17 residues. CDR3 coding DNA: TGCGCCAGCAGCTTGGGAGAGGGGGGAGGGCCGACCAATGAGCAGTTCTTC. Translating it yields CASSLGEGGGPTNEQFF. The full variable domain, rest sourced from reference TRBV5-1 and TRBJ2-1, is KAGVTQTPRYLIKTRGQQVTLSCSPISGHRSVSWYQQTPGQGLQFLFEYFSETQRNKGNFPGRFSGRQFSNSRSEMNVSTLELGDSALYLCASSLGEGGGPTNEQFFGPGTRLTVL.

The genes are TRBV4-3 and TRBJ1-2; D unresolved. The CDR3 extends over 14 amino acids. Germline assignment: CDR1 LGHNA and CDR2 YSLEER. V gave up 2 bases and J gave up 3 bases, with 10 bases separating them. The CDR3 nucleotides read TGCGCCAGCAGCCAACTTCGCTCCGACTATGGCTACACCTTC. It translates to CASSQLRSDYGYTF.

This chain links TRBV14 with TRBJ1-3, with TRBD1 matching 9 bases. V lost 4 bases and J lost 3; bases outside the gene matches: 4. Germline V gives CDR1 SGHDN, CDR2 FVKESK. The CDR3 extends over 15 amino acids. This CDR3 reads CASSRDRVYGNTIYF. As DNA, the CDR3 is TGTGCCAGCAGCCGGGACAGGGTCTATGGAAACACCATATATTTT.

The V call is TRBV19, the J call TRBJ2-1; 9 bases map to TRBD2. Germline values: CDR1 LNHDA, CDR2 SQIVND (reference sequence). This CDR3 region has 15 residues. Trimming took 3 bases from V and 10 from J; bases not matched to a gene: 10. Written as DNA, the CDR3 is TGTGCCAGTAGTATTTTAGCGGGAGAGGGAAGGGAGCAGTTCTTC. This gives the protein CASSILAGEGREQFF.